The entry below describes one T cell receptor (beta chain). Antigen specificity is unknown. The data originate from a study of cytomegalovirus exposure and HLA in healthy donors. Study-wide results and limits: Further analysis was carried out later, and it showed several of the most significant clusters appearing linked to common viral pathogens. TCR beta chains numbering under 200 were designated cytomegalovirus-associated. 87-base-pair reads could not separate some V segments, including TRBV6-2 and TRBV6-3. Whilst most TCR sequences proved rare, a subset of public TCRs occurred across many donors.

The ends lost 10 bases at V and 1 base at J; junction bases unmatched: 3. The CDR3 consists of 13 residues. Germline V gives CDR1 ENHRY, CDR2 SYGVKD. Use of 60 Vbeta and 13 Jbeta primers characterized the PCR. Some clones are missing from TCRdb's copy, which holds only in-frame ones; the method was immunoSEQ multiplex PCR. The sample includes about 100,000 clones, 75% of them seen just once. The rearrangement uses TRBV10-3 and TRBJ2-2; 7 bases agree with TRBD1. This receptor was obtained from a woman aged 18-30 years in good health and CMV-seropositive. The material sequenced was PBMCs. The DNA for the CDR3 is TGTGCCACAACAGGGGTGAACACCGGGGAGCTGTTTTTT. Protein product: CATTGVNTGELFF.